One T cell receptor beta chain is described in this entry. From germline, CDR1 is SGDLS and CDR2 YYNGEE. V shed 4 bases and J shed 0 bases, with 11 bases lying between them. The CDR3 contains 15 residues. This record belongs to a study of control samples from healthy donors and cancer patients. The protocol was immunoSEQ multiplex PCR, while the TCRdb copy is restricted to in-frame clones and leaves out a portion. The table shows about 73,000 clones, with roughly 92% occurring only once. The sample comprised blood. The chain recombines TRBV9 with TRBJ1-3, with no clear D. The receptor was derived from a woman aged 40 to 50 in good health. The CDR3 nucleotides are TGTGCCAGCAGCCCCCCCGGGCTCTCTGGAAACACCATATATTTT. Translated: CASSPPGLSGNTIYF.